This is a list of T cell receptor beta chains from one sample in a study of identifying expanded T cells in peripheral blood. Some clones are missing from TCRdb's copy, which holds only in-frame ones; the method was immunoSEQ multiplex PCR. In the table there are 90,000 to 95,000 clones, approximately 86% of which are singletons. The material sequenced was blood. These receptors came from a person aged 18 to 70 in good health. Both conserved end residues are part of each CDR3. Fields, in order: J gene, clone size, V gene, D gene, CDR3 DNA, CDR3 protein. The D gene is left open where the match is weak. The size entry is marked missing in some rows and otherwise reads once, few, many or a size class.

>TRBJ1-2|NA|TRBV5-4|NA
TGTGCCAGCACCACTACCTTAGGGTCTAACTATGGCTACACCTTC
CASTTTLGSNYGYTF
>TRBJ1-1|NA|TRBV2|NA
TGTGCCAGATCAACTACGAGGGAAGCTTTCTTT
CARSTTREAFF
>TRBJ1-5|NA|TRBV6-1|NA
TGTGCCAGCAGTTCGACAGAGGGTAGTCAGCCCCAGCATTTT
CASSSTEGSQPQHF
>TRBJ1-2|once|TRBV6-6|TRBD1
TGTGCCAGCAGTTATGGGACCGACAGGGACTATGGCTACACCTTC
CASSYGTDRDYGYTF
>TRBJ2-7|once|TRBV29-1|NA
TGCAGCGTTGAAACCCCAGACAGAACCTACGAGCAGTACTTC
CSVETPDRTYEQYF
>TRBJ1-1|NA|TRBV15|NA
TGTGCCACCAGCAGAGGAGAGAACGTTCGGAACACTGAAGCTTTCTTT
CATSRGENVRNTEAFF
>TRBJ1-5|NA|TRBV6-6|TRBD1
TGTGCCAGCAGCCCCGCTAGGGGACAGGAGGTTCAGCCCCAGCATTTT
CASSPARGQEVQPQHF
>TRBJ1-3|once|TRBV9|NA
TGTGCCAGCAGCGTAAGCAGGGGACTTGGAAACACCATATATTTT
CASSVSRGLGNTIYF
>TRBJ2-5|NA|TRBV7-8|TRBD1
TGTGCCAGCAGCGAAACAGGGGTCGGGGAGACCCAGTACTTC
CASSETGVGETQYF
>TRBJ2-1|NA|TRBV10-3|TRBD2
TGTGCCATCCCAGTGGCGGGAGTCTTCATCAATGAGCAGTTCTTC
CAIPVAGVFINEQFF
>TRBJ2-7|once|TRBV10-1|NA
TGCGCCAGCAGTTTGCAGGACGGATACTCCTACGAGCAGTACTTC
CASSLQDGYSYEQYF
>TRBJ1-3|NA|TRBV30|TRBD1
TGTGCCTGGAGTGCAGGGGGTCGGAGAAACACCATATATTTT
CAWSAGGRRNTIYF
>TRBJ1-2|NA|TRBV6-1|NA
TGTGCCAGCAGTCCTGACCCTCGACAGGAACATGGCTACACCTTC
CASSPDPRQEHGYTF
>TRBJ1-5|NA|TRBV6-6|NA
TGTGCCAGCAGCCGGGATTATAGCAATCAGCCCCAGCATTTT
CASSRDYSNQPQHF
>TRBJ1-2|NA|TRBV19|TRBD1
TGTGCCAGTAGTAAGACCCCCGGGACAGCCTGGAGCTATGGCTACACCTTC
CASSKTPGTAWSYGYTF
>TRBJ1-1|NA|TRBV19|NA
TGTGCCAGTAGTAAGGGACTTTGGGCTGAAGCTTTCTTT
CASSKGLWAEAFF
>TRBJ1-3|NA|TRBV7-9|NA
TGTGCCAGCAGCTTAACCCAGGCTAGAAACACCATATATTTT
CASSLTQARNTIYF
>TRBJ1-5|once|TRBV5-6|TRBD1
TGTGCCAGCAGCTTGGGGTCAGGGGGCGTCCGACAGCCCCAGCATTTT
CASSLGSGGVRQPQHF
>TRBJ1-1|NA|TRBV30|NA
TGTGCCTGGAGTGTTCTGATGAACACTGAAGCTTTCTTT
CAWSVLMNTEAFF
>TRBJ1-2|few|TRBV6-1|NA
TGTGCCAGCAGTGAAGCGGACGGGGTTGGTCGAGGCTACACCTTC
CASSEADGVGRGYTF
>TRBJ1-2|NA|TRBV19|NA
TGTGCCAGTAGTCTTGGACAGATTTATAACTATGGCTACACCTTC
CASSLGQIYNYGYTF
>TRBJ1-1|few|TRBV10-3|TRBD1
TGTGCCACCAAGGACAGGCGGAGCACTGAAGCTTTCTTT
CATKDRRSTEAFF
>TRBJ2-5|NA|TRBV2|NA
TGTGCCAGCAGGAGAGTAACTACGGCGGAGACCCAGTACTTC
CASRRVTTAETQYF
>TRBJ2-7|NA|TRBV10-2|NA
TGCGCCACCTCCACCCAGGGTAGCGCGCTCTACGAGCAGTACTTC
CATSTQGSALYEQYF
>TRBJ2-7|NA|TRBV27|NA
TGTGCCAGCAGTTTATGGGGGCGGGCAGGTCAGGGCTCCTACGAGCAGTACTTC
CASSLWGRAGQGSYEQYF
>TRBJ1-1|once|TRBV6-1|NA
TGTGCCAGCAGTGACACCCCCAGGGCGTCTTTCTTT
CASSDTPRASFF
>TRBJ1-4|NA|TRBV10-3|NA
TGTGCCATCAGGGGAGGGGGGGAAAATGAAAAACTGTTTTTT
CAIRGGGENEKLFF
>TRBJ1-4|NA|TRBV29-1|TRBD1
TGCAGCGTGGGGACAGGGGAGTGGGAAAAACTGTTTTTT
CSVGTGEWEKLFF
>TRBJ2-7|NA|TRBV6-1|NA
TGTGCCAGCAGTGAATTTTTCTACGAGCAGTACTTC
CASSEFFYEQYF
>TRBJ2-7|NA|TRBV5-5|TRBD2
TGTGCCAGCCGATCAGCGGGAGGCTCCTACGAGCAGTACTTC
CASRSAGGSYEQYF
>TRBJ2-1|NA|TRBV2|TRBD2
TGTGCCAGCAATTCCGGCGGGGGGGTATACAATGAGCAGTTCTTC
CASNSGGGVYNEQFF
>TRBJ1-5|NA|TRBV6-1|NA
TGTGCCAGCAGTGAGGGGCCTCAATCTTATAGCAATCAGCCCCAGCATTTT
CASSEGPQSYSNQPQHF
>TRBJ1-5|NA|TRBV7-2|TRBD1
TGTGCCAGCAGCTTAGTGACAGGGGGGGTTCAGCCCCAGCATTTT
CASSLVTGGVQPQHF
>TRBJ1-2|few|TRBV19|NA
TGTGCCAGTAGTATAGAAGGCTATGGCTACACCTTC
CASSIEGYGYTF
>TRBJ1-1|NA|TRBV2|NA
TGTGCCAGCAGTGAGAGCGTATCGTGGGCTGAAGCTTTCTTT
CASSESVSWAEAFF
>TRBJ1-1|NA|TRBV11-3|NA
TGTGCCAGCAGCTTAGGCGGGGACGGGGCGAGTACTGAAGCTTTCTTT
CASSLGGDGASTEAFF
>TRBJ1-3|NA|TRBV6-5|NA
TGTGCCAGCAAGGTTGACTCCGGGGGTGGAAACACCATATATTTT
CASKVDSGGGNTIYF
>TRBJ2-6|NA|TRBV6-4|NA
TGTGCCAGCAGTCCGGACGGGGGATCTGGGGCCAACGTCCTGACTTTC
CASSPDGGSGANVLTF
>TRBJ2-7|NA|TRBV19|NA
TGTGCCAGTAGTCGGGGAGGGGGTACCTACGAGCAGTACTTC
CASSRGGGTYEQYF
>TRBJ1-1|once|TRBV21-1|NA
TGTGCCAGCAGCAAGGTGGTCATTCCGAACACTGAAGCTTTCTTT
CASSKVVIPNTEAFF
>TRBJ1-2|NA|TRBV6-1|NA
TGTGCCAGCAGTGAATATGGGTCGGGGAACTATGGCTACACCTTC
CASSEYGSGNYGYTF
>TRBJ1-1|once|TRBV5-5|NA
TGTGCCAGCAGCTTCTCGGTAGATACTGAAGCTTTCTTT
CASSFSVDTEAFF
>TRBJ1-2|NA|TRBV4-1|NA
TGCGCCAGCAGCCCACTAACAATAGGTGGCTACACCTTC
CASSPLTIGGYTF
>TRBJ2-7|NA|TRBV7-2|TRBD2
TGTGCCAGCAGCCCAAGCGGGAGGTCCTACGAGCAGTACTTC
CASSPSGRSYEQYF
>TRBJ2-3|NA|TRBV2|NA
TGTGCCAGCAGTGAAGCCCGGGGCGGGGTTATTTACACAGATACGCAGTATTTT
CASSEARGGVIYTDTQYF
>TRBJ2-1|NA|TRBV7-9|TRBD1
TGTGCCAGCAGGGAGGACCTGACAGGGGCCGATGAGCAGTTCTTC
CASREDLTGADEQFF
>TRBJ2-3|NA|TRBV7-9|NA
TGTGCCAGCAGCTTGGGTTTAGACCGAGATACGCAGTATTTT
CASSLGLDRDTQYF
>TRBJ1-1|NA|TRBV29-1|NA
TGCAGCGTTCTGTTGGACGATCCCGAAGCTTTCTTT
CSVLLDDPEAFF
>TRBJ2-1|NA|TRBV19|TRBD2
TGTGCCAGTAGACTGACTAGCGACGCCCCCTACAATGAGCAGTTCTTC
CASRLTSDAPYNEQFF
>TRBJ1-1|NA|TRBV27|NA
TGTGCCAGCAGTTTATTTGGCACCCTTAACACTGAAGCTTTCTTT
CASSLFGTLNTEAFF
>TRBJ2-7|NA|TRBV27|TRBD1
TGTGCCAGCGGCTCGACAGGGTTTCCCTACGAGCAGTACTTC
CASGSTGFPYEQYF
>TRBJ1-2|NA|TRBV19|NA
TGTGCCACCTCCCAGCGGGGGGTTATTATCGGCTACACCTTC
CATSQRGVIIGYTF